The clone carrying this TCR beta chain was seen a single time. Its target is not known. Time point described: healthy volunteer bleed at 2 weeks. The authors' total RNA extraction used unfractionated whole blood. This CDR3 region has 16 residues. CDR1 and CDR2 (germline): LGHDT, YNNKEL (reference sequence). J lost 6 bases, V lost 4 bases, and 10 bases had no gene match. This entry comes from a study of human T cells and chemical hapten exposure. Study-level background: TCR yield per sample varied, mainly due to pooled library volumes.

Study-wide results and limits: Sensitizing with DPC caused no change in TCRs above 1 in 1000 frequency.

Unique molecular identifiers were attached to individual cDNA molecules during library preparation. TCRdb itself ran the RACE reads through MiXCR, one entry per CDR3 protein. The table records some 120,000 distinct CDR3 sequences, about 9% of them present only once. This receptor was identified in a male donor in good health. Some clones in this sample may be carry-over from other donors' samples. The chain employs TRBV3-1 and TRBJ2-1; 9 nucleotides line up with TRBD2. The sample was whole blood. The CDR3 reads CASSRIGGGVANEQFF. The CDR3 bases are TGTGCCAGCAGCCGTATCGGCGGGGGGGTTGCCAATGAGCAGTTCTTC.